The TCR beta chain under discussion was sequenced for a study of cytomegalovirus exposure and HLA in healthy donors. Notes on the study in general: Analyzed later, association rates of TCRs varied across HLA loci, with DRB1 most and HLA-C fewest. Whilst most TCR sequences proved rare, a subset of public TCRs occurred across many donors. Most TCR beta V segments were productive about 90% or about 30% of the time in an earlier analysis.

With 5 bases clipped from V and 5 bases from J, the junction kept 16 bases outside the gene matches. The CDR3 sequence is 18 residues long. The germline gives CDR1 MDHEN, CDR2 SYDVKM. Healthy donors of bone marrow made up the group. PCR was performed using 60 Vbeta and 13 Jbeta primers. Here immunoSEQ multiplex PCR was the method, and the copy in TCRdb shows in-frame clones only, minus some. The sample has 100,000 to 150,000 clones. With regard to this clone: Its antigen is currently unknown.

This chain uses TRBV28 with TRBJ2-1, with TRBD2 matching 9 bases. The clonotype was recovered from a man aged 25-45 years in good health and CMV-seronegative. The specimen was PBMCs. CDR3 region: CASSPLALAGEEDNEQFF. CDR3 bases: TGTGCCAGCAGTCCCCTGGCATTAGCGGGAGAAGAGGACAATGAGCAGTTCTTC.